Listed here is a single TCR beta chain. Clones were read by immunoSEQ multiplex PCR, and TCRdb kept only the in-frame ones, dropping some. The sample lists 250,000 or so clones, 86% occurring once. This specimen belongs to a study of blood T cell repertoires in COVID-19. Study at large: Researchers got acute and convalescent COVID-19 samples from the United States, Italy and Spain.

Deletions cut 3 bases from V and 0 bases from J, with 24 bases between. The CDR3 covers 21 residues. Germline V lookup: CDR1 LNHDA, CDR2 SQIVND (reference sequence). The TCR sequence derives from a man aged 30 to 39 with active or convalescent COVID-19. The material sequenced was peripheral blood. The rearrangement links TRBV19 to TRBJ2-6; TRBD1 might be the D (5 bases). The CDR3 region has the DNA TGTGCCAGTAGTATTGGTAGCTTGGGTTCGACAGTAAGCTCTGGGGCCAACGTCCTGACTTTC. It encodes CASSIGSLGSTVSSGANVLTF. Full variable domain (missing parts from reference TRBV19 and TRBJ2-6): DGGITQSPKYLFRKEGQNVTLSCEQNLNHDAMYWYRQDPGQGLRLIYYSQIVNDFQKGDIAEGYSVSREKKESFPLTVTSAQKNPTAFYLCASSIGSLGSTVSSGANVLTFGAGSRLTVL.